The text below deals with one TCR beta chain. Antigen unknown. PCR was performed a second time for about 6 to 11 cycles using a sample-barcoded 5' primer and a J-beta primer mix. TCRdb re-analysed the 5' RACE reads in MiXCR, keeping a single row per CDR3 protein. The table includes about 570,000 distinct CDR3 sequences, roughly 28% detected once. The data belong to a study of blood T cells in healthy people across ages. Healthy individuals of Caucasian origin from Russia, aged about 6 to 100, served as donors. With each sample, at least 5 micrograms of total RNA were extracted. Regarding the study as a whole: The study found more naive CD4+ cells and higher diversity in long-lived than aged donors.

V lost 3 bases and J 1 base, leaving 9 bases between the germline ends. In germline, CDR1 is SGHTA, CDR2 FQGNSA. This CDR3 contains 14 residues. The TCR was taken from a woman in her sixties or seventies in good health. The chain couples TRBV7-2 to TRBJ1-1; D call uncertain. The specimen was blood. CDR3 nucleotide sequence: TGTGCCAGCAGCTTGGTCCGTGCGAACACTGAAGCTTTCTTT. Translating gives CASSLVRANTEAFF.